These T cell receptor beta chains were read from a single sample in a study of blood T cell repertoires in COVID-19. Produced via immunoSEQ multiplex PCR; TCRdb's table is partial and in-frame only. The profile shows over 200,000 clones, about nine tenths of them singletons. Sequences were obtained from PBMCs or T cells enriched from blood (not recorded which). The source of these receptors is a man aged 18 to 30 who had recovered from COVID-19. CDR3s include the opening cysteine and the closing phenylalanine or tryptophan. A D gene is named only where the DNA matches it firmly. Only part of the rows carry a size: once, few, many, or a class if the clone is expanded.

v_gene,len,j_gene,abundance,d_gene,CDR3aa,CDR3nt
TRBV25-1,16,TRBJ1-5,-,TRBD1,CASSGGQGNSNQPQHF,TGTGCCAGCAGTGGCGGACAGGGAAATAGCAATCAGCCCCAGCATTTT
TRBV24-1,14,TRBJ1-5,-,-,CATSDQREVQPQHF,TGTGCCACCAGTGATCAAAGGGAGGTTCAGCCCCAGCATTTT
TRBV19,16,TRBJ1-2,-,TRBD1,CASSIPGTAFNYGYTF,TGTGCCAGTAGTATCCCCGGGACAGCTTTCAACTATGGCTACACCTTC
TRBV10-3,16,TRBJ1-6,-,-,CAISLDWGGENSPLHF,TGTGCCATCAGTCTTGATTGGGGAGGTGAGAATTCACCCCTCCACTTT
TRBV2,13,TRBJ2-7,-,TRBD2,CASGSSGSYEQYF,TGTGCCAGCGGGTCTAGCGGGTCCTACGAGCAGTACTTC
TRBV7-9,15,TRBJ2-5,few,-,CASSLALARQETQYF,TGTGCCAGCAGCTTAGCGCTCGCCAGACAAGAGACCCAGTACTTC
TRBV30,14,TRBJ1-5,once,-,CAWSPSGRNQPQHF,TGTGCCTGGAGTCCTTCCGGGAGAAATCAGCCCCAGCATTTT
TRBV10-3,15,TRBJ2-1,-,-,CAIRSAGQGPGEQFF,TGTGCCATCAGAAGTGCGGGGCAGGGTCCCGGTGAGCAGTTCTTC
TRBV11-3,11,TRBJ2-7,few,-,CASSARGEQYF,TGTGCCAGCAGCGCCCGGGGTGAGCAGTACTTC
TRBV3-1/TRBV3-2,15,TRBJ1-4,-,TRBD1,CASSLRQGTVEKLFF,TGTGCCAGCAGCCTTCGACAGGGTACAGTTGAAAAACTGTTTTTT